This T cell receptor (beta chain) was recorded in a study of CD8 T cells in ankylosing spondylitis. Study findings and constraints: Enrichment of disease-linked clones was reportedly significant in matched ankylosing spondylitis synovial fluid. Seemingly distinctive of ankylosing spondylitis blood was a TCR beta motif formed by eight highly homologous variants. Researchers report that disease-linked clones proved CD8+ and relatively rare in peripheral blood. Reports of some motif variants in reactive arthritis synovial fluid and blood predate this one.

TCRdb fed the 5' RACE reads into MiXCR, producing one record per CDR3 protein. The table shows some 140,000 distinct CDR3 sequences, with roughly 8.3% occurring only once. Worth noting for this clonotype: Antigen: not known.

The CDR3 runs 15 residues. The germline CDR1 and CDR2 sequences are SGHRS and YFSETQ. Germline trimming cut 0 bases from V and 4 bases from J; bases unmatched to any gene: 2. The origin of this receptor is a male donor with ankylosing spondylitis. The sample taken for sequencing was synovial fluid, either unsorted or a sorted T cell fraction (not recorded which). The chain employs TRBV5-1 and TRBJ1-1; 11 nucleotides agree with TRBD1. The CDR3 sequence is CASSLDGTGGTEAFF. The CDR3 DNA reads TGCGCCAGCAGCTTGGATGGGACAGGGGGCACTGAAGCTTTCTTT.